This TCR beta chain was retrieved from a study of cytomegalovirus exposure and HLA in healthy donors. The study ran its PCR with 60 Vbeta and 13 Jbeta primers. Libraries were prepared by immunoSEQ multiplex PCR; TCRdb keeps only in-frame clonotypes and omits some of them. The sample has 150,000 to 200,000 clones; 60% to 75% are singletons. In this sample, this clone turned up a few times. This receptor was taken from a woman between 50 and 59 years old in good health and CMV-seropositive. The sample was PBMCs.

The CDR3 DNA reads as TGCGCCAGCAGCTTGGGGACAGGGAATAACTATGGCTACACCTTC. This translates into CASSLGTGNNYGYTF. The rearrangement links TRBV5-1 to TRBJ1-2; 8 nucleotides align to TRBD1. The germline V gene has CDR1 SGHRS and CDR2 YFSETQ. This CDR3 is built from 15 residues. Trimming took 0 bases from V and 1 from J; bases not matched to a gene: 2.